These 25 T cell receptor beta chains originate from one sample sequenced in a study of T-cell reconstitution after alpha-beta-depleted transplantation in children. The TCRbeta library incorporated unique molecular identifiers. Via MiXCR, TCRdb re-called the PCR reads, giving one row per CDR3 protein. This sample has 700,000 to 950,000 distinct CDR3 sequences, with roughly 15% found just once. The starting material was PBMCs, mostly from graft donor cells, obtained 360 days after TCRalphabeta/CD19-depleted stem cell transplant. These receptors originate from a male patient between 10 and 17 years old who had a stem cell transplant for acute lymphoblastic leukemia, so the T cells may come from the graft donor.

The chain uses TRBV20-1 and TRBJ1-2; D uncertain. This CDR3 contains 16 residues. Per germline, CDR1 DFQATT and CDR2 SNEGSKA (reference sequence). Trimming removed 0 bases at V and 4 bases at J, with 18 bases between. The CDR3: CSARDRETGGTYGYTF. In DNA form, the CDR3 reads TGCAGTGCTAGAGATCGGGAGACTGGAGGTACCTATGGCTACACCTTC.

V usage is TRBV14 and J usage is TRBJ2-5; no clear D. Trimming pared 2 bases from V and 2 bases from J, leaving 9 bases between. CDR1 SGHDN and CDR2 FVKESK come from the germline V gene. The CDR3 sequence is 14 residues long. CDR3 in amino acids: CASSQIVLQETQYF. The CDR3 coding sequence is TGTGCCAGCAGCCAAATCGTACTACAAGAGACCCAGTACTTC. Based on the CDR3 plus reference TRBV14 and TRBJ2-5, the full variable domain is EAGVTQFPSHSVIEKGQTVTLRCDPISGHDNLYWYRRVMGKEIKFLLHFVKESKQDESGMPNNRFLAERTGGTYSTLKVQPAELEDSGVYFCASSQIVLQETQYFGPGTRLLVL.

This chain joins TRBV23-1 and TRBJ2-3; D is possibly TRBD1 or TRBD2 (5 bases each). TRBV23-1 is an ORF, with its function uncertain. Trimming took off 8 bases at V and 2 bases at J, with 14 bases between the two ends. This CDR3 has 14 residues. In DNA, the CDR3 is TGCGCCAGCCGTCCGGGACGGAACACAGATACGCAGTATTTT. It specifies CASRPGRNTDTQYF.

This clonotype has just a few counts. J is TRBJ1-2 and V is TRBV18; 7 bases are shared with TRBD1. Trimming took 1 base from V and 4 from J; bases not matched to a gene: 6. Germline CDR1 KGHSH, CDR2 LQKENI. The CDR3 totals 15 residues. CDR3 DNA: TGTGCCAGCTCACCACAGCCGGGACAGACCTATGGCTACACCTTC. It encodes CASSPQPGQTYGYTF.

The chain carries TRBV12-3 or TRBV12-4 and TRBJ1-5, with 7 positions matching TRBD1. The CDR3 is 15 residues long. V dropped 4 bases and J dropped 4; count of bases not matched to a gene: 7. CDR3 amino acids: CASSSQGPGNQPQHF. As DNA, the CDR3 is TGTGCCAGCAGTTCACAGGGGCCGGGAAATCAGCCCCAGCATTTT.

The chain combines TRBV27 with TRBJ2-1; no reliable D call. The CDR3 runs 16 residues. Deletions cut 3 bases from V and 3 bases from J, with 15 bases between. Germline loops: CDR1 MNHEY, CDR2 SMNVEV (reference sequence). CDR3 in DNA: TGTGCCAGCAGTTTTTCTGGCGGTACTATCTACAATGAGCAGTTCTTC. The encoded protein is CASSFSGGTIYNEQFF.

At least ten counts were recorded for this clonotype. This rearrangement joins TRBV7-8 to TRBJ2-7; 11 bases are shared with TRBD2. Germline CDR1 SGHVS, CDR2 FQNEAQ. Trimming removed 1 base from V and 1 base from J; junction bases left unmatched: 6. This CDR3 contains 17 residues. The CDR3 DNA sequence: TGTGCCAGCAGCTTAGGGGGTACTAGCGGGAGTTCCTACGAGCAGTACTTC. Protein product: CASSLGGTSGSSYEQYF.

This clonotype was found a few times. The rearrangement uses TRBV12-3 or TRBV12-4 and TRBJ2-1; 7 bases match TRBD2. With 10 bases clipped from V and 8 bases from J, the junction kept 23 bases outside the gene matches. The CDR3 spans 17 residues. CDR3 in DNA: TGTGCCACTCGACCTCGGGGAGGGCCCATTTCGGGTGATGAGCAGTTCTTC. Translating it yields CATRPRGGPISGDEQFF.

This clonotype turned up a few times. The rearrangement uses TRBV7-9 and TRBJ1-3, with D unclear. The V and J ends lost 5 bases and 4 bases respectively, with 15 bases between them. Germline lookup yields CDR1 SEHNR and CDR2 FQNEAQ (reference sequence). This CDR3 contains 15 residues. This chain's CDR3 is CASSPPGRQGNTIYF. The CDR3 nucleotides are TGTGCCAGCAGCCCCCCAGGACGGCAAGGAAACACCATATATTTT.

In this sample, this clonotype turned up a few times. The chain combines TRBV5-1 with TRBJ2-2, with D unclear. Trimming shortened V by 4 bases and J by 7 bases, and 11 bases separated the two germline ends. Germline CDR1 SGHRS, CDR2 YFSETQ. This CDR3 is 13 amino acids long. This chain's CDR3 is CASSSSGDGELFF. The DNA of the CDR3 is TGCGCCAGCAGCAGTAGTGGGGACGGGGAGCTGTTTTTT.

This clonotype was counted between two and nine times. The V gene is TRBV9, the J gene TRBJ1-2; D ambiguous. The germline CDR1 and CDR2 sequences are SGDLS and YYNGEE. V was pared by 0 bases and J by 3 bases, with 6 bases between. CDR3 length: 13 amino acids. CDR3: CASSVGSDYGYTF. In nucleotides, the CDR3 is TGTGCCAGCAGCGTAGGATCCGACTATGGCTACACCTTC.

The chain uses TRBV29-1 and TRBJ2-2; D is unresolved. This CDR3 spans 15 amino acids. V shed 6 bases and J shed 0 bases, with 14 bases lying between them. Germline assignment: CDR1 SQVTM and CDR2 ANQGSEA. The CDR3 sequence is CSVPGTHANTGELFF. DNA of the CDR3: TGCAGCGTCCCCGGCACTCACGCGAACACCGGGGAGCTGTTTTTT.

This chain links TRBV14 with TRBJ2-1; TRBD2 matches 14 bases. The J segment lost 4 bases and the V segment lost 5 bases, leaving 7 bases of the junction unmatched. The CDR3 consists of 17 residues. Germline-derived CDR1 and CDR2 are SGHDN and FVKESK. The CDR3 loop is CASSFRLAGGLYNEQFF. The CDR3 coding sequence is TGTGCCAGCAGCTTCAGACTAGCGGGAGGGCTGTACAATGAGCAGTTCTTC.

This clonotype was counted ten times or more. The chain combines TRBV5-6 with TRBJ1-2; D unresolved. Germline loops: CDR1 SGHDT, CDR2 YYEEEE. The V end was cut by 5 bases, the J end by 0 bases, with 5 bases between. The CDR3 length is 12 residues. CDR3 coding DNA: TGTGCCAGCAGTTTCTCTAACTATGGCTACACCTTC. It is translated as CASSFSNYGYTF.

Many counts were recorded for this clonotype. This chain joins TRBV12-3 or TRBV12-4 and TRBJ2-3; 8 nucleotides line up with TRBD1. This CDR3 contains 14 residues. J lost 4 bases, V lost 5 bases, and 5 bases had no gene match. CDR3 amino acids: CASSHPDRADTQYF. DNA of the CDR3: TGTGCCAGCAGTCACCCGGACAGGGCAGATACGCAGTATTTT.

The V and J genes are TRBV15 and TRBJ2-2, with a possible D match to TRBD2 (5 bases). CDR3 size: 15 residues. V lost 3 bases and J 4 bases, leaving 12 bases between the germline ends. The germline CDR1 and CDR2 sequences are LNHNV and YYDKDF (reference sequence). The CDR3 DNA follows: TGTGCCACCAGCAGGCGGAGAGAGGGCACCGGGGAGCTGTTTTTT. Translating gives CATSRRREGTGELFF.

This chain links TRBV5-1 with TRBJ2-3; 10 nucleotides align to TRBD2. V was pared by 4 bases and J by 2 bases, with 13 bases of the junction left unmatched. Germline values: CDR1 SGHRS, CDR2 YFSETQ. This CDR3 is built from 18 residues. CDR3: CASSAFTGTSVFTDTQYF. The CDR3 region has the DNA TGCGCCAGCAGCGCCTTCACCGGGACTAGCGTTTTCACAGATACGCAGTATTTT.

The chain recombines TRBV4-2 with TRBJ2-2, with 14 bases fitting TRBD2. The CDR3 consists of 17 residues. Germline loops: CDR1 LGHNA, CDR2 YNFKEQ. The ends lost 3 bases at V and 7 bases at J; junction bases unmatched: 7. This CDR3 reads CASSQTGLAGARGELFF. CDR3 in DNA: TGTGCCAGCAGCCAGACGGGACTAGCGGGAGCGCGCGGGGAGCTGTTTTTT.

The CDR3 DNA reads TGTGCCAGCAGTTTAGCGGGAGGGCCGGAACTGGATGAGCAGTTCTTC. Encoded protein: CASSLAGGPELDEQFF. The gene calls are TRBV28 and TRBJ2-1; 9 positions match TRBD2. V dropped 2 bases and J dropped 8; count of bases not matched to a gene: 10. The CDR3 totals 16 residues. CDR1 is MDHEN and CDR2 is SYDVKM in the germline V gene.

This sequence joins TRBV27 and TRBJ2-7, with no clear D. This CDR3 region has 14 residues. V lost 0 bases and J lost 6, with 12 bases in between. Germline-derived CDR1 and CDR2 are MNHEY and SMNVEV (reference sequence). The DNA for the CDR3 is TGTGCCAGCAGTTTATCAGGCCAGCTCGGCGAGCAGTACTTC. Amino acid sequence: CASSLSGQLGEQYF.

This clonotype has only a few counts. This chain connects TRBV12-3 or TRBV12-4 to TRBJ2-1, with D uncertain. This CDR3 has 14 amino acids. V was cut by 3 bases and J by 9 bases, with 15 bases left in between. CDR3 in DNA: TGTGCCAGCAGTTTTAGTCCCGGGTCCGCTGAGCAGTTCTTC. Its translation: CASSFSPGSAEQFF.

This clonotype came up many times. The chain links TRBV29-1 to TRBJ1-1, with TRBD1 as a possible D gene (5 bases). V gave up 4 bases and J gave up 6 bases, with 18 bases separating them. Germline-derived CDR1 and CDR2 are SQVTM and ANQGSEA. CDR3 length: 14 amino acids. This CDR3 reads CSVAGAAQGPEAFF. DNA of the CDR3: TGCAGCGTTGCCGGCGCAGCGCAGGGACCTGAAGCTTTCTTT. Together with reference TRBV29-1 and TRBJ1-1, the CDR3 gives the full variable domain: SAVISQKPSRDICQRGTSLTIQCQVDSQVTMMFWYRQQPGQSLTLIATANQGSEATYESGFVIDKFPISRPNLTFSTLTVSNMSPEDSSIYLCSVAGAAQGPEAFFGQGTRLTVV.

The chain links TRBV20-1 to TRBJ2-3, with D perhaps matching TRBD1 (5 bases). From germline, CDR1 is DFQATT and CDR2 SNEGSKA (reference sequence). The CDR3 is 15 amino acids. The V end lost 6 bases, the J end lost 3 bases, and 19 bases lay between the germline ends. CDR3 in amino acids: CSAGVREGGTDTQYF. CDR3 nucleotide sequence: TGCAGTGCAGGGGTACGCGAAGGTGGGACAGATACGCAGTATTTT.

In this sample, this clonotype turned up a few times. CDR3 nucleotides: TGTGCCAGCTCACCGGTGCGGGGTTTCTACGAGCAGTACTTC. This gives the protein CASSPVRGFYEQYF. The chain uses TRBV18 and TRBJ2-7, with D possibly being TRBD2 (6 bases). Germline CDR1 and CDR2: KGHSH and LQKENI. V lost 3 bases, J lost 3 bases, and 12 bases lay in between. CDR3 length: 14 residues.

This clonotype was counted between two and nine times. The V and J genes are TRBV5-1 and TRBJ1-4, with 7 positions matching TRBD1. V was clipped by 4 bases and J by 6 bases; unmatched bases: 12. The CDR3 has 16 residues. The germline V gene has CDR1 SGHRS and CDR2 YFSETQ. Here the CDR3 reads CASSLMGQPTDEKLFF. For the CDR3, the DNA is TGCGCCAGCAGCCTCATGGGACAGCCGACGGATGAAAAACTGTTTTTT.